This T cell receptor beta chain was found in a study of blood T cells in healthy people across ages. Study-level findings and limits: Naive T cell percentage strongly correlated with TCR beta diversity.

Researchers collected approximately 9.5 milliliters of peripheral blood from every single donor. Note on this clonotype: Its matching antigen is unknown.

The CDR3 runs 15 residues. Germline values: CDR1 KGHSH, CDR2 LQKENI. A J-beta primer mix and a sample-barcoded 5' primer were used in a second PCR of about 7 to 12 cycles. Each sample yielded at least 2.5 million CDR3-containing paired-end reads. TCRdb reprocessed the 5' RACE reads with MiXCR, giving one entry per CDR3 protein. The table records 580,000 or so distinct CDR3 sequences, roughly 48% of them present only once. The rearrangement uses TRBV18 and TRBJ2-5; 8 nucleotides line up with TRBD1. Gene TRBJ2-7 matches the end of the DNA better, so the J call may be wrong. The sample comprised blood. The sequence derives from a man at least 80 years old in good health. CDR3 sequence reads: CASSPGGQGYYEQYF. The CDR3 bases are TGTGCCAGCTCACCAGGCGGACAGGGTTACTACGAGCAGTACTTC.